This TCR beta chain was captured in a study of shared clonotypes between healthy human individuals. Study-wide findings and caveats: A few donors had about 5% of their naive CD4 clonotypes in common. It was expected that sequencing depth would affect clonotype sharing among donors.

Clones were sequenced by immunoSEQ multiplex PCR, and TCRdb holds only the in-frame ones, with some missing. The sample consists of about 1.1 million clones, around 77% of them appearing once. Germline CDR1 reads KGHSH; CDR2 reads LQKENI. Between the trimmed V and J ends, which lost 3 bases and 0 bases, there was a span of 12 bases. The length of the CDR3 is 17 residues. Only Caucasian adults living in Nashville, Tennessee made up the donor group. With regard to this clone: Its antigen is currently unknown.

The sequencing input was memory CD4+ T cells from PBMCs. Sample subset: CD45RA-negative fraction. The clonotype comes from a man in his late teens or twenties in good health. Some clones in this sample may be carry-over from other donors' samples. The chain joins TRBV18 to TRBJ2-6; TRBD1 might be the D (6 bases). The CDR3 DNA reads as TGTGCCAGCTCACCGAATCAACAGGGCTCTGGGGCCAACGTCCTGACTTTC. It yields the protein CASSPNQQGSGANVLTF.